This passage covers 2 T cell receptor beta chains from one sample sequenced in a study of human T cells and chemical hapten exposure. Time point denoted: patch test 1, 2 weeks after DPC sensitization. Specified treatment: therapeutic diphenylcyclopropenone sensitization with weekly scalp DPC. TCRdb re-called the RACE reads through MiXCR, storing one row per CDR3 protein. Counted here are 150,000 to 200,000 distinct CDR3 sequences, approximately 15% occurring once; the ten biggest clones make up 1.5% to 2%. The specimen comprised whole blood, sampled in connection with sensitization to the hapten diphenylcyclopropenone (DPC). These receptors were obtained from a woman between 25 and 40 years old with alopecia areata. Some clones in this sample may be carry-over from other donors' samples.

This clonotype was found many times. The rearrangement uses TRBV6-5 and TRBJ1-2, with a weak D call TRBD1 (5 bases). Between the trimmed V and J ends, which lost 3 bases and 1 base, there was a span of 12 bases. The CDR3 consists of 15 residues. The V gene's germline CDR1 is MNHEY and CDR2 SVGAGI. The DNA of the CDR3 is TGTGCCAGCAGTTATGGGGGTCACCATAACTATGGCTACACCTTC. It codes for CASSYGGHHNYGYTF.

This clonotype showed up just a few times. The rearrangement joins TRBV5-1 to TRBJ1-1; TRBD1 aligns across 8 bases. After removal of 4 bases from V and 4 bases from J, the junction contained 18 bases not matched to a gene. The CDR3 consists of 18 residues. The germline gives CDR1 SGHRS, CDR2 YFSETQ. CDR3 sequence reads: CASSPRGPDRVRSTEAFF. For the CDR3, the DNA is TGCGCCAGCAGCCCCCGGGGGCCGGACAGGGTCAGGAGCACTGAAGCTTTCTTT. The full variable domain, in which reference TRBV5-1 and TRBJ1-1 provide the parts outside the CDR3, is KAGVTQTPRYLIKTRGQQVTLSCSPISGHRSVSWYQQTPGQGLQFLFEYFSETQRNKGNFPGRFSGRQFSNSRSEMNVSTLELGDSALYLCASSPRGPDRVRSTEAFFGQGTRLTVV.